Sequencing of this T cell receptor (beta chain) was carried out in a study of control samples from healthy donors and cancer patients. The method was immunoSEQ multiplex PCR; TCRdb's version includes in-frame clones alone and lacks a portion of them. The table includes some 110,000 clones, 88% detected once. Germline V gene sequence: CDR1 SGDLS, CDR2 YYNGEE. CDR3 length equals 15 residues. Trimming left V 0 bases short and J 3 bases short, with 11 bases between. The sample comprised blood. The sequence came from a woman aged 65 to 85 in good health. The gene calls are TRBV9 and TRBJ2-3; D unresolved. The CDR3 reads CASSVGVAVTDTQYF. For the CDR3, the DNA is TGTGCCAGCAGCGTAGGTGTGGCCGTTACAGATACGCAGTATTTT.